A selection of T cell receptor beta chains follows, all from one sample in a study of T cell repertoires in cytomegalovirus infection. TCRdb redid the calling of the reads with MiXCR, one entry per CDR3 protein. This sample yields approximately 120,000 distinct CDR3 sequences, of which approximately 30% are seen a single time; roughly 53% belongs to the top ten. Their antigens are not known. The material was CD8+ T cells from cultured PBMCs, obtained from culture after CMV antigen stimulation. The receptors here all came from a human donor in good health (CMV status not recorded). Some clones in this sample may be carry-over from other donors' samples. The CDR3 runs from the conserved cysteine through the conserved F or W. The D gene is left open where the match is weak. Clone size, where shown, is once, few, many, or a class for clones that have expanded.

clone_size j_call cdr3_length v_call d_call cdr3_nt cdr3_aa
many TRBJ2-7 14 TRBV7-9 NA TGTGCCAGCAGCATCGCTTGGGGCGGCTACGAGCAGTACTTC CASSIAWGGYEQYF
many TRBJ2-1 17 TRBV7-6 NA TGTGCCAGCAGCCTCCACCTCCGGGACAATGCCTACAATGAGCAGTTCTTC CASSLHLRDNAYNEQFF
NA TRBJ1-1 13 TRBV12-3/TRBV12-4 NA TGTGCCAGCAGTTCTGCTTTGAACACTGAAGCTTTCTTT CASSSALNTEAFF
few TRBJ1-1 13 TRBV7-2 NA TGTGCCAGCAGCTTCGGATCGAACACTGAAGCTTTCTTT CASSFGSNTEAFF
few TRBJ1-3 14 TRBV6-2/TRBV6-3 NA TGTGCCAGCAGCCCAGGACGGTCTGGAAACACCATATATTTT CASSPGRSGNTIYF
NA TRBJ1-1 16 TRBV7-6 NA TGTGCCAGCAGCTTATCAGGGCGCTACATGAACACTGAAGCTTTCTTT CASSLSGRYMNTEAFF
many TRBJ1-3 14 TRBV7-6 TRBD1 TGTGCCAGCAGTCCGGGACAGGGGGTAAACACCATATATTTT CASSPGQGVNTIYF
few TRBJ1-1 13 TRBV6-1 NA TGTGCCAGCAGGAGCGGCGGCTTCACTGAAGCTTTCTTT CASRSGGFTEAFF
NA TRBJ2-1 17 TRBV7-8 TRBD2 TGTGCCAGCAGCTTAGATCGGCTAGCGGGGGATCACAATGAGCAGTTCTTC CASSLDRLAGDHNEQFF
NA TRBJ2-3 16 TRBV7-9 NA TGTGCCAGCAGCTCATACAGCGCTACTAGCACAGATACGCAGTATTTT CASSSYSATSTDTQYF
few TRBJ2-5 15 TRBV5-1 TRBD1 TGCGCCAGCAGCTTGGGGACAGGGGATGTGGAGACCCAGTACTTC CASSLGTGDVETQYF
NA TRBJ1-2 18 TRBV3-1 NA TGTGCCAGCAGCCAGGACACGATCAGGGCCGAGTCTAACTATGGCTACACCTTC CASSQDTIRAESNYGYTF
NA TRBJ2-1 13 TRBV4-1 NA TGCGCCAGCAGCCAATACACAGGAAATGAGCAGTTCTTC CASSQYTGNEQFF
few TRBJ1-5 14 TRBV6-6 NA TGTGCCAGCAGTTACATCAGGGGCAATCAGCCCCAGCATTTT CASSYIRGNQPQHF
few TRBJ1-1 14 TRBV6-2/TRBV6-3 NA TGTGCCAGCAGTTACTCAGGGGGTAGTCCTGAAGCTTTCTTT CASSYSGGSPEAFF
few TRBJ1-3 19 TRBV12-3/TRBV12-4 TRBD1 TGTGCCAGCAGTTTAGTTCCTGTCACAGGGGGGCTCTCTGGAAACACCATATATTTT CASSLVPVTGGLSGNTIYF
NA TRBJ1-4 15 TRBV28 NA TGTGCCAGCAGTGGACCCGGGACGGAGGAAGAAAAACTGTTTTTT CASSGPGTEEEKLFF
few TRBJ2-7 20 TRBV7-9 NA TGTGCCAGCAGCTTACCACAGGGAGACCCATCCCCCAAATCTTTCTACGAGCAGTACTTC CASSLPQGDPSPKSFYEQYF
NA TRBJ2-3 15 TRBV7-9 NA TGTGGCAGCAGCTTACGAGGCGCTAGCACAGATACGCAGTATTTT CGSSLRGASTDTQYF
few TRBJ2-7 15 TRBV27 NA TGTGCCAGCAGTTTATCGACCAACCCTTCCTACGAGCAGTACTTC CASSLSTNPSYEQYF
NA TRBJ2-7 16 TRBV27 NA TGTGCCAGCAGTCTCGGTTCGGGGGAGAGGGCTGACGAGCAGTACTTC CASSLGSGERADEQYF
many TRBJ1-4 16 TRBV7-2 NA TGTGCCAGCAGCCTGACGACTCGACCTTCTGGGGGCAAACTGTTTTTT CASSLTTRPSGGKLFF
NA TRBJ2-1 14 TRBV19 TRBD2 TGTGCCAGTAGTATCGGGACTATAAGGGTTGAGCAGTTCTTC CASSIGTIRVEQFF
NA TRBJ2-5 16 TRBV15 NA TGTGCCACCAGCGGGGAGAAAGTGGGGAGAAAAGAGACCCAGTACTTC CATSGEKVGRKETQYF
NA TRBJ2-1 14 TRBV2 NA TGTGCCAGCAGTGTCGGGTACTCCTACAATGAGCAGTTCTTC CASSVGYSYNEQFF
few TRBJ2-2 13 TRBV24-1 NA TGTGCCACCAGTGATTCTCAGGGTAGGGAGCTGTTTTTT CATSDSQGRELFF
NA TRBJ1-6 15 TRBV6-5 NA TGTGCCAGCAGTCCCTTGCTAGGGCTACATTCACCCCTCCACTTT CASSPLLGLHSPLHF
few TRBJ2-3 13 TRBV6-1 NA TGTGCCAGCGGGGGCGGGGGAGGAGATACGCAGTATTTT CASGGGGGDTQYF
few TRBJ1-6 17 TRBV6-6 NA TGTGCCAGCAGCCAGGGCCCCACTAGCTCCTATAATTCACCCCTCCACTTT CASSQGPTSSYNSPLHF
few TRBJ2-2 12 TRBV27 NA TGTGCCAGCAGTTTCCTCACCGGGGAGCTGTTTTTT CASSFLTGELFF
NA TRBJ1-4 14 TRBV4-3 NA TGCGCCAGCAGCCAGACACGACAGGTCGAAAAACTGTTTTTT CASSQTRQVEKLFF
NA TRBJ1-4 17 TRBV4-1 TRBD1 TGCGCCAGCAGCCATCCGGACAGGGGGCGGCTTAATGAAAAACTGTTTTTT CASSHPDRGRLNEKLFF
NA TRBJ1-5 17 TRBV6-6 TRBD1 TGTGCCAGCAGTGGCAGGAGGACAGGGGGCAGCAATCAGCCCCAGCATTTT CASSGRRTGGSNQPQHF
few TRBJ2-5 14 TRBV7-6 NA TGTGCTAGCAGCCTAGGGGGGGTGAGAGAGACCCAGTACTTC CASSLGGVRETQYF
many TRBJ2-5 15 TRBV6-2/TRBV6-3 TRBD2 TGTGCCAGCAGTCCCGGGACTAGCGACCAAGAGACCCAGTACTTC CASSPGTSDQETQYF
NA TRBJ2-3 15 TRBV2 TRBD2 TGTGCCAGCATAGAAGCGGGGGCTAGCACAGATACGCAGTATTTT CASIEAGASTDTQYF
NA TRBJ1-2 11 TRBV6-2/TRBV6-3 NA TGTGCCAGTGGAGGAAACTATGGCTACACCTTC CASGGNYGYTF
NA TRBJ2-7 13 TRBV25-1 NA TGTGCCAGCAGTGGAAGATACTCCTACGAGCAGTACTTC CASSGRYSYEQYF
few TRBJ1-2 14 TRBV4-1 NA TGCGCCAGCAGCCACTACAGCGTAGACTATGGCTACACCTTC CASSHYSVDYGYTF
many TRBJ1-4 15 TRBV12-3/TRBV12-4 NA TGTGCCAGCAGTTTAGGAGAGGAAGCTAATGAAAAACTGTTTTTT CASSLGEEANEKLFF
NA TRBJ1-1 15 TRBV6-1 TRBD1 TGTGCCACGATCAGGGGGCTCAATTCCAACACTGAAGCTTTCTTT CATIRGLNSNTEAFF
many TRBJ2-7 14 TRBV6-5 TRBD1 TGTGCCAGCCGGACCGGACAGGGGTCCCCCGAGCAGTACTTC CASRTGQGSPEQYF
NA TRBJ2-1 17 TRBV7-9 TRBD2 TGTGCCAGCAGTTCTAAGGTGACGGGACTACCAGACAATGAGCAGTTCTTC CASSSKVTGLPDNEQFF
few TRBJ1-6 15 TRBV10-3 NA TGTGCCATCAGTGGTGGAGTTGAGGACAATTCACCCCTCCACTTT CAISGGVEDNSPLHF
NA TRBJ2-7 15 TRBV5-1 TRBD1 TGCGCCAGCAGCTTGGCCTTGACAGGGGTCTACGAGCAGTACTTC CASSLALTGVYEQYF
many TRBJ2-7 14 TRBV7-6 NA TGTGCCAGCAGCTTAGGGGCAGGGCCCTACGAGCAGTACTTC CASSLGAGPYEQYF
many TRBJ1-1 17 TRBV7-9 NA TGTGCCAGCAGCGCACCTCGTATCACAGGGAACGTCGCTGAAGCTTTCTTT CASSAPRITGNVAEAFF